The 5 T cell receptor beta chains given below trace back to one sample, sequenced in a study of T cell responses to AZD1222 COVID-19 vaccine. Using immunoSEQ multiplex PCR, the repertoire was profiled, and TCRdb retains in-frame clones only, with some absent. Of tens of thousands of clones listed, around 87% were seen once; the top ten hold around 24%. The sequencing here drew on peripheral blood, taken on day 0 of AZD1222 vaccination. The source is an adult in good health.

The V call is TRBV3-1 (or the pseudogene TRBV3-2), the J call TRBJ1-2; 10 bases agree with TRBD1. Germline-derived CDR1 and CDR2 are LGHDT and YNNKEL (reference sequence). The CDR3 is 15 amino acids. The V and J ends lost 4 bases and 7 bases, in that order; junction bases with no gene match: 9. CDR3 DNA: TGTGCCAGCAGCCCGGCCGGGACAGGGGTGGGTGGCTACACCTTC. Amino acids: CASSPAGTGVGGYTF.

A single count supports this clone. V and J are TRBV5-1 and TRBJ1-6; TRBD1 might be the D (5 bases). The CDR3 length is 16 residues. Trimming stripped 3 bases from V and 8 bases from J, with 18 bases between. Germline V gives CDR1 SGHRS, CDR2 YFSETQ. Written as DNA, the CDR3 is TGCGCCAGCAGCTCGGCATACCTGACAGCTCATTCACCCCTCCACTTT. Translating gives CASSSAYLTAHSPLHF.

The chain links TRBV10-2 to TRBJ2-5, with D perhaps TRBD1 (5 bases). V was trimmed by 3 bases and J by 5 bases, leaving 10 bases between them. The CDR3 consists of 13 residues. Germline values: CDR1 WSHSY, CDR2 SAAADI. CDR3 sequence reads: CASSEQVRETQYF. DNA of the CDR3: TGCGCCAGCAGTGAACAGGTGCGGGAGACCCAGTACTTC.

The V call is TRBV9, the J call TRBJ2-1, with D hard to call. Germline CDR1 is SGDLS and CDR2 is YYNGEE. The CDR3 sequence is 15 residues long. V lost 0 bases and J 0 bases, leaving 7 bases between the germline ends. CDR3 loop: CASSVVDYSYNEQFF. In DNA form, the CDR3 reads TGTGCCAGCAGCGTAGTGGATTACTCCTACAATGAGCAGTTCTTC.

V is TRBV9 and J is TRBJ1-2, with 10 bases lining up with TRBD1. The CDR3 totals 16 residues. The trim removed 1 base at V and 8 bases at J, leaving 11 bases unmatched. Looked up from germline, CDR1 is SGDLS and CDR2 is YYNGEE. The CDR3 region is CASSVSGTGTGEGYTF. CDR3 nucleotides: TGTGCCAGCAGCGTAAGTGGGACAGGGACAGGGGAAGGCTACACCTTC.